Here is one T cell receptor beta chain with its context. What it binds is not known. This sample is part of a study of T cell responses to AZD1222 COVID-19 vaccine. Overall study findings and caveats: No day 14 peak samples; only post-peak repertoires were characterized. Receipt of two AZD1222 doses was followed by a rise in Spike-specific TCR breadth and depth.

Here immunoSEQ multiplex PCR was the method, and the copy in TCRdb shows in-frame clones only, minus some. This sample yields around 140,000 clones, of which about nine tenths are seen a single time; roughly 6.3% belongs to the top ten. This specimen was peripheral blood, taken on day 0 of AZD1222 vaccination. The TCR sequence derives from an adult in good health.

This CDR3 is CSVEGVLQGYTF. The CDR3 coding sequence is TGCAGCGTTGAGGGGGTATTGCAGGGCTACACCTTC. This chain joins TRBV29-1 and TRBJ1-2; a weak D match, TRBD1 (5 bases). The CDR3 has 12 amino acids. Germline CDR1 and CDR2: SQVTM and ANQGSEA. Trimming left V 3 bases short and J 8 bases short, with 13 bases between.